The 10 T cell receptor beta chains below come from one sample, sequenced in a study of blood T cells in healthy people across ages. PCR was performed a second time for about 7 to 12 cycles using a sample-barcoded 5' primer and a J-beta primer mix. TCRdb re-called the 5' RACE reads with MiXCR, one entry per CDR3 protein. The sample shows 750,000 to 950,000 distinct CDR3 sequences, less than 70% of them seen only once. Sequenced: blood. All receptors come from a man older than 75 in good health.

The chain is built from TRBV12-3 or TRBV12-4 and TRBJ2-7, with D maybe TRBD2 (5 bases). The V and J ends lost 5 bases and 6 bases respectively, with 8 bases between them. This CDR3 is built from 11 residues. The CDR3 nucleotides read TGTGCCAGCAGTAGAGGACTCGAGCAGTACTTC. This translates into CASSRGLEQYF.

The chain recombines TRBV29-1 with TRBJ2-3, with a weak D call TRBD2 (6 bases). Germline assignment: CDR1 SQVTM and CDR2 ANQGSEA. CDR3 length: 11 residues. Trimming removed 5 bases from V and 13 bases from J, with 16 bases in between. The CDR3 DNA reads TGCAGCGTTTTTAGCGGCAGCCTGAAGTATTTT. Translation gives CSVFSGSLKYF.

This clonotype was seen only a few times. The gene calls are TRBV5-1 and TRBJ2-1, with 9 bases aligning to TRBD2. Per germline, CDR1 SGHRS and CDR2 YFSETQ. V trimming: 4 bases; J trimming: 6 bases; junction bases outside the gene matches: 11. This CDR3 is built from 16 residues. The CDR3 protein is CASSPNTPGLANEQFF. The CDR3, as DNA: TGCGCCAGCAGCCCAAACACACCGGGACTAGCCAATGAGCAGTTCTTC.

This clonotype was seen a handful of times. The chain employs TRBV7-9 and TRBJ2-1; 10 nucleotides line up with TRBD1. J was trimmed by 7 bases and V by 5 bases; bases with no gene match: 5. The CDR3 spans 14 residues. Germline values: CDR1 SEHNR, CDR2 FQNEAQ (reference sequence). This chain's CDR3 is CASSARDRGNEQFF. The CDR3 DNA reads TGTGCCAGCAGCGCCCGGGACAGGGGTAATGAGCAGTTCTTC. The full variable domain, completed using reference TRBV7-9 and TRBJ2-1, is DTGVSQNPRHKITKRGQNVTFRCDPISEHNRLYWYRQTLGQGPEFLTYFQNEAQLEKSRLLSDRFSAERPKGSFSTLEIQRTEQGDSAMYLCASSARDRGNEQFFGPGTRLTVL.

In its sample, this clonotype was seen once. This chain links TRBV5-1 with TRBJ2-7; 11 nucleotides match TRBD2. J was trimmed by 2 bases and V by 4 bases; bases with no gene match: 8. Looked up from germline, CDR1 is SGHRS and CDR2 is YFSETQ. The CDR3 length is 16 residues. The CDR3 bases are TGCGCCAGCAGCCTGGGGGGGACTAGCGGTACCTACGAGCAGTACTTC. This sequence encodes CASSLGGTSGTYEQYF.

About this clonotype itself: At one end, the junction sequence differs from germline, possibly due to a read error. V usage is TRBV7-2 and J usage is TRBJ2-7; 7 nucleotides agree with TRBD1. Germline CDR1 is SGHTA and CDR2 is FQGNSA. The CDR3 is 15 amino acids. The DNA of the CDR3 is TGTGCCGGCAGCTTAGGGGGCCTGGGTGTCTACGAGCAGTACTTC. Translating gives CAGSLGGLGVYEQYF.

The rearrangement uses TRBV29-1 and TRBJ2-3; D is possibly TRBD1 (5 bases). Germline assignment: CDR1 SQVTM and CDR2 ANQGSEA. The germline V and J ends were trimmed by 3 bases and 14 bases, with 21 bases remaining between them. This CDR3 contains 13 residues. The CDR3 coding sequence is TGCAGCGTTGACAGACTGGGGCACAGATACGCGTATTTT. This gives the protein CSVDRLGHRYAYF.

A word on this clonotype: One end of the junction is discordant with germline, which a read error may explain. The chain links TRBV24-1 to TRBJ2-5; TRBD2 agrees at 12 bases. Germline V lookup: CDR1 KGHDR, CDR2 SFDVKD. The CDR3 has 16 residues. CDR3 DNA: TGCGCCACCAGTGATTCGGCGCTAGCGGGAGGGGGGACCCAGTACTTC. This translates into CATSDSALAGGGTQYF.

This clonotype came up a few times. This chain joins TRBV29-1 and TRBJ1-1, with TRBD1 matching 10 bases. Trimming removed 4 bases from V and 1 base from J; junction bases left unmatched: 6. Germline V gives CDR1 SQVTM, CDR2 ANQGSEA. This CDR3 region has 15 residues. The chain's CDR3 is CSVVGTGEGNTEAFF. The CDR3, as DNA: TGCAGCGTTGTTGGGACAGGGGAAGGGAACACTGAAGCTTTCTTT.

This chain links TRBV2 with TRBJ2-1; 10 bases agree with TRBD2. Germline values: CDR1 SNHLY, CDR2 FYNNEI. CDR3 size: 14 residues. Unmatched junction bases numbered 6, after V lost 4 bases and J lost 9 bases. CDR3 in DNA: TGTGCCAGCAGTGCTAGCGGGAGCATAGGTGAGCAGTTCTTC. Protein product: CASSASGSIGEQFF.